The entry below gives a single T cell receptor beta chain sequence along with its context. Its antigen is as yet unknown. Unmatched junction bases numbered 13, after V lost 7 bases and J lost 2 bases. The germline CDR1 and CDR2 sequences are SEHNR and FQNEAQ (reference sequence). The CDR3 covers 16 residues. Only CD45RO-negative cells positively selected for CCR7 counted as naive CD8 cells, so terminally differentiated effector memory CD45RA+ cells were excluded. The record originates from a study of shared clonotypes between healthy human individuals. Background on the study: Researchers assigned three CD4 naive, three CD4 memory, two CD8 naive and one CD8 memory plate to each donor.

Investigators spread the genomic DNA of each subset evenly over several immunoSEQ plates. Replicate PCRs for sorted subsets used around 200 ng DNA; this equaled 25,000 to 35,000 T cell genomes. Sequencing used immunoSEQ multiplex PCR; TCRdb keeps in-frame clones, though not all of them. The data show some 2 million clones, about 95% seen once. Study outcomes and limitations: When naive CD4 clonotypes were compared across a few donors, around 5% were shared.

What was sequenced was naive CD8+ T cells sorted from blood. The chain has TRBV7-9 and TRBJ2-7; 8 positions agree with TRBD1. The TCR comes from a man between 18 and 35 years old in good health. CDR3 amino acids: CASTRGPGGAAYEQYF. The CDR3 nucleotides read TGTGCCAGCACCCGAGGCCCAGGGGGCGCCGCCTACGAGCAGTACTTC.